These T cell receptor beta chains were read from a single sample in a study of T-cell memory formation after mild COVID-19. From the 5' RACE reads, TCRdb called clonotypes with MiXCR, one entry per CDR3 protein. The sample has about 430,000 distinct CDR3 sequences; 24% are singletons. Specimen: PBMCs or a T cell subset sorted from them (not recorded which). Every receptor here comes from an adult woman who had mild COVID-19 (a few samples of this study predate the infection). Cell type and time point are not known. Both conserved end residues are part of each CDR3. A D gene is named only where the DNA matches it firmly. Not every row has a clone size; where given, it reads once, few, many or a size class.

abundance: .; j_gene: TRBJ2-1; v_gene: TRBV2; d_gene: TRBD2; CDR3aa: CASSVGLAGEAEQFF; CDR3nt: TGTGCCAGCAGTGTCGGACTAGCGGGAGAGGCTGAGCAGTTCTTC
abundance: .; j_gene: TRBJ2-1; v_gene: TRBV7-3; d_gene: .; CDR3aa: CASSFSDGNEQFF; CDR3nt: TGTGCCAGCAGCTTCTCGGACGGAAATGAGCAGTTCTTC
abundance: many; j_gene: TRBJ2-7; v_gene: TRBV5-1; d_gene: .; CDR3aa: CASSLEGLSYEQYF; CDR3nt: TGCGCCAGCAGCTTGGAAGGGTTGTCCTACGAGCAGTACTTC
abundance: many; j_gene: TRBJ1-1; v_gene: TRBV12-5; d_gene: TRBD1; CDR3aa: CASGLNSGTGWGTEAFF; CDR3nt: TGTGCTAGTGGTCTTAATTCCGGGACAGGATGGGGCACTGAAGCTTTCTTT
abundance: few; j_gene: TRBJ2-5; v_gene: TRBV5-4; d_gene: TRBD1; CDR3aa: CASSSGQGMGETQYF; CDR3nt: TGTGCCAGCAGCTCGGGACAGGGAATGGGAGAGACCCAGTACTTC
abundance: .; j_gene: TRBJ2-3; v_gene: TRBV7-8; d_gene: TRBD2; CDR3aa: CASSLALTSGGTDTQYF; CDR3nt: TGTGCCAGCAGCTTAGCTCTGACTAGCGGGGGCACAGATACGCAGTATTTT
abundance: .; j_gene: TRBJ2-1; v_gene: TRBV20-1; d_gene: TRBD2; CDR3aa: CSAPPLAGRGSDEQFF; CDR3nt: TGCAGTGCTCCTCCCCTTGCGGGTCGCGGGAGCGATGAGCAGTTCTTC
abundance: .; j_gene: TRBJ1-2; v_gene: TRBV12-3/TRBV12-4; d_gene: .; CDR3aa: CASRGRYRDNVYGYTF; CDR3nt: TGTGCCAGCAGGGGTCGATATCGGGACAATGTCTATGGCTACACCTTC
abundance: .; j_gene: TRBJ2-7; v_gene: TRBV20-1; d_gene: .; CDR3aa: CSARDRRGTGVYAQYF; CDR3nt: TGCAGTGCTAGAGATCGCCGGGGGACCGGGGTTTACGCGCAGTACTTC
abundance: .; j_gene: TRBJ1-5; v_gene: TRBV4-1; d_gene: .; CDR3aa: CASSQRVGGTNQPQHF; CDR3nt: TGCGCCAGCAGCCAGCGGGTCGGTGGGACAAATCAGCCCCAGCATTTT
abundance: .; j_gene: TRBJ2-4; v_gene: TRBV7-9; d_gene: .; CDR3aa: CASSHTGRLAKNIQYF; CDR3nt: TGTGCCAGCAGCCATACAGGGCGGCTAGCCAAAAACATTCAGTACTTC
abundance: few; j_gene: TRBJ2-1; v_gene: TRBV5-4; d_gene: .; CDR3aa: CASSPAAFGGEQFF; CDR3nt: TGTGCCAGCAGCCCCGCGGCATTCGGGGGTGAGCAGTTCTTC
abundance: .; j_gene: TRBJ1-1; v_gene: TRBV29-1; d_gene: .; CDR3aa: CSASRGFFSEAFF; CDR3nt: TGCAGCGCCAGTAGGGGCTTTTTCTCTGAAGCTTTCTTT
abundance: .; j_gene: TRBJ2-3; v_gene: TRBV5-1; d_gene: TRBD2; CDR3aa: CASSLELAATDTQYF; CDR3nt: TGCGCCAGCAGCTTGGAGCTAGCGGCCACAGATACGCAGTATTTT
abundance: few; j_gene: TRBJ2-7; v_gene: TRBV4-3; d_gene: .; CDR3aa: CASSQDRTGLYEQYF; CDR3nt: TGCGCCAGCAGCCAAGATAGAACTGGATTGTACGAGCAGTACTTC
abundance: few; j_gene: TRBJ2-2; v_gene: TRBV6-5; d_gene: .; CDR3aa: CASSSIFRGANTGELFF; CDR3nt: TGTGCCAGCAGTTCCATTTTTAGGGGCGCGAACACCGGGGAGCTGTTTTTT
abundance: .; j_gene: TRBJ1-1; v_gene: TRBV4-1; d_gene: .; CDR3aa: CASSQEKGGLTEAFF; CDR3nt: TGCGCCAGCAGCCAAGAGAAGGGGGGTCTCACTGAAGCTTTCTTT
abundance: few; j_gene: TRBJ2-1; v_gene: TRBV2; d_gene: TRBD1; CDR3aa: CASSAGDRGPYNEQFF; CDR3nt: TGTGCCAGCAGTGCGGGTGACAGGGGCCCGTACAATGAGCAGTTCTTC
abundance: once; j_gene: TRBJ1-1; v_gene: TRBV12-5; d_gene: .; CDR3aa: CASGLVGGGTEAFF; CDR3nt: TGTGCTAGTGGTTTGGTTGGGGGGGGCACTGAAGCTTTCTTT
abundance: many; j_gene: TRBJ1-1; v_gene: TRBV5-1; d_gene: .; CDR3aa: CASSLALGSGAFF; CDR3nt: TGCGCCAGCAGCTTGGCTCTGGGCTCAGGAGCTTTCTTT
abundance: .; j_gene: TRBJ1-2; v_gene: TRBV6-5; d_gene: .; CDR3aa: CASSYDRRANYGYTF; CDR3nt: TGTGCCAGCAGTTACGACAGGCGAGCTAACTATGGCTACACCTTC
abundance: .; j_gene: TRBJ2-7; v_gene: TRBV4-1; d_gene: TRBD2; CDR3aa: CASSQVPGGGAYEQYF; CDR3nt: TGCGCCAGCAGCCAAGTCCCCGGCGGGGGGGCCTACGAGCAGTACTTC
abundance: few; j_gene: TRBJ2-3; v_gene: TRBV19; d_gene: .; CDR3aa: CASSTRLDTQYF; CDR3nt: TGTGCCAGTAGTACCCGCTTAGATACGCAGTATTTT
abundance: many; j_gene: TRBJ2-7; v_gene: TRBV29-1; d_gene: .; CDR3aa: CSVAQGALSYEQYF; CDR3nt: TGCAGCGTTGCCCAAGGAGCCCTTTCCTACGAGCAGTACTTC
abundance: few; j_gene: TRBJ1-2; v_gene: TRBV20-1; d_gene: .; CDR3aa: CSARGIGYTF; CDR3nt: TGCAGTGCTAGAGGAATTGGCTACACCTTC
abundance: few; j_gene: TRBJ2-6; v_gene: TRBV7-2; d_gene: .; CDR3aa: CATRRASEGANVLTF; CDR3nt: TGTGCCACCCGCCGGGCTAGCGAAGGGGCCAACGTCCTGACTTTC
abundance: .; j_gene: TRBJ2-3; v_gene: TRBV12-3/TRBV12-4; d_gene: .; CDR3aa: CASSFKGIDTQYF; CDR3nt: TGTGCCAGCAGTTTTAAGGGAATAGATACGCAGTATTTT